The 30 T cell receptor beta chains below come from one sample, sequenced in a study of cytomegalovirus exposure and HLA in healthy donors. The primer mix had 60 Vbeta and 13 Jbeta primers. The repertoire was sequenced with immunoSEQ multiplex PCR; TCRdb's copy has only in-frame clones and lacks some. Among roughly 100,000 clones, roughly a tenth were seen once, and the ten largest hold 5% to 5.5%. The specimen sequenced was PBMCs. The receptor source for this set is a man aged 45 to 65 in good health and CMV-seropositive.

The chain combines TRBV9 with TRBJ2-7, with a weak D call TRBD1 (6 bases). Looked up from germline, CDR1 is SGDLS and CDR2 is YYNGEE. V lost 2 bases to trimming and J lost 4 bases, with 10 bases between them. This CDR3 is built from 13 residues. CDR3 in amino acids: CASSVGGLYEQYF. DNA of the CDR3: TGTGCCAGCAGCGTTGGGGGCCTGTACGAGCAGTACTTC.

This clone was picked up a small number of times. This chain's CDR3 is CASSLGTLGGINQPQHF. The CDR3 region has the DNA TGTGCCAGTAGTTTAGGTACCCTTGGAGGGATCAATCAGCCCCAGCATTTT. V and J are TRBV19 and TRBJ1-5, with D unclear. V shed 5 bases and J shed 3 bases, with 20 bases lying between them. The CDR3 sequence is 17 residues long. Germline V gene sequence: CDR1 LNHDA, CDR2 SQIVND (reference sequence).

The chain links TRBV5-4 to TRBJ2-7, with 9 bases identical to TRBD2. V was clipped by 0 bases and J by 6 bases; unmatched bases: 10. CDR1 and CDR2 from the germline V gene are SGHNT and YYREEE (reference sequence). This CDR3 is 16 amino acids long. The CDR3 nucleotides read TGTGCCAGCAGCTTGGGAGCTAGCGGGGCCGCCCCCGAGCAGTACTTC. It encodes CASSLGASGAAPEQYF.

The V and J genes are TRBV6-5 and TRBJ1-4, with D perhaps TRBD1 (5 bases). Germline loops: CDR1 MNHEY, CDR2 SVGAGI. This CDR3 spans 14 amino acids. V gave up 6 bases and J gave up 2 bases, with 10 bases separating them. For the CDR3, the DNA is TGTGCCAGCAGCGCCCGACAGACTAATGAAAAACTGTTTTTT. Protein product: CASSARQTNEKLFF.

The V gene is TRBV30, the J gene TRBJ2-5; 7 nucleotides agree with TRBD1. This CDR3 spans 15 amino acids. V trimming: 5 bases; J trimming: 2 bases; junction bases outside the gene matches: 11. The germline V gene has CDR1 GTSNPN and CDR2 SVGIG (reference sequence). CDR3 sequence: CAWLYPGTEQETQYF. DNA for the CDR3: TGTGCCTGGCTCTACCCCGGGACAGAGCAAGAGACCCAGTACTTC.

This clone was observed a handful of times. The gene calls are TRBV19 and TRBJ2-7; 11 bases are shared with TRBD1. Germline V lookup: CDR1 LNHDA, CDR2 SQIVND (reference sequence). This CDR3 comprises 18 residues. The J segment lost 6 bases and the V segment lost 6 bases, leaving 19 bases of the junction unmatched. The CDR3 sequence is CASSSKYNPGQGVAEQYF. CDR3 in DNA: TGTGCCAGTAGCTCCAAATATAACCCGGGACAGGGGGTCGCCGAGCAGTACTTC.

The V gene is TRBV27, the J gene TRBJ2-7; 7 bases align to TRBD2. CDR1 and CDR2 from the germline V gene are MNHEY and SMNVEV (reference sequence). Trimming at V came to 4 bases and at J to 7 bases, leaving 13 bases not matched to a gene. The CDR3 totals 15 residues. The CDR3 here is CASSSGRAGVGEQYF. CDR3 DNA: TGTGCCAGCAGTTCAGGGCGGGCGGGGGTGGGAGAGCAGTACTTC.

The chain joins TRBV5-6 to TRBJ2-1; D remains ambiguous. Between the trimmed V and J ends, which lost 3 bases and 6 bases, there was a span of 13 bases. CDR1 and CDR2 from the germline V gene are SGHDT and YYEEEE. The CDR3 has 14 residues. CDR3 region: CASSSVSLVNEQFF. DNA of the CDR3: TGTGCCAGCAGCTCGGTTAGCCTAGTCAATGAGCAGTTCTTC.

The sample holds a few counts of this clone. Other DNA variants within this sample encode the same CDR3. This chain uses TRBV5-1 with TRBJ2-1; 10 bases are shared with TRBD1. CDR3 size: 15 residues. The germline V gene encodes CDR1 SGHRS and CDR2 YFSETQ. V was pared by 2 bases and J by 6 bases, with 5 bases of the junction left unmatched. The DNA for the CDR3 is TGCGCCAGCAGCTTTGGACAGGGGGAGGGCAATGAGCAGTTCTTC. It is translated as CASSFGQGEGNEQFF.

This clone was observed a few times. The chain joins TRBV7-6 to TRBJ1-2, with D possibly TRBD1 on 5 matching bases. The V and J ends lost 1 base and 4 bases respectively, with 13 bases between them. The germline CDR1 and CDR2 sequences are SGHVS and FNYEAQ. The CDR3 extends over 15 amino acids. The CDR3 coding sequence is TGTGCCAGCAGCTTAGATGGGGCGACCTCCTATGGCTACACCTTC. Its protein product is CASSLDGATSYGYTF. Full variable domain (remainder filled in from reference TRBV7-6 and TRBJ1-2): GAGVSQSPRYKVTKRGQDVALRCDPISGHVSLYWYRQALGQGPEFLTYFNYEAQQDKSGLPNDRFSAERPEGSISTLTIQRTEQRDSAMYRCASSLDGATSYGYTFGSGTRLTVV.

This clone was detected a few times. This chain joins TRBV29-1 and TRBJ2-7, with 7 nucleotides matching TRBD1. V lost 7 bases to trimming and J lost 1 base; unmatched junction nucleotides: 10. The CDR3 totals 14 residues. Germline CDR1 SQVTM, CDR2 ANQGSEA. DNA of the CDR3: TGCAGCGCGACAACAGGGGTATCGTCCTACGAGCAGTACTTC. Translated: CSATTGVSSYEQYF.

On this clone: A read error may account for a junction end that differs from germline. The J gene is TRBJ2-5, the V gene TRBV28; 7 nucleotides line up with TRBD1. The CDR3 runs to 11 residues. CDR1 is MDHEN, CDR2 SYDVKM, per germline. Here the CDR3 DNA reads TGTGCCAGCAGTTCCCCCCGGGACAGACACTTC. Its protein is CASSSPRDRHF.

This clone has more than one count but fewer than ten. The gene calls are TRBV27 and TRBJ2-5; 11 bases align to TRBD2. This CDR3 comprises 18 residues. Germline values: CDR1 MNHEY, CDR2 SMNVEV (reference sequence). The V segment lost 4 bases and the J segment 2 bases; nucleotides outside the gene matches: 12. As DNA, the CDR3 is TGTGCCAGCAGTTCTCGGCCTCTAGCGGGAGGTGCTCAAGAGACCCAGTACTTC. Encoded protein: CASSSRPLAGGAQETQYF.

In this sample, this clone turned up a few times. The rearrangement joins TRBV28 to TRBJ2-7, with 10 nucleotides matching TRBD1. Germline trimming cut 4 bases from V and 0 bases from J; bases unmatched to any gene: 3. In germline, CDR1 is MDHEN, CDR2 SYDVKM. CDR3 length: 15 residues. The CDR3 sequence: CASSSGQGFSYEQYF. In DNA, the CDR3 is TGTGCCAGCAGTTCGGGACAGGGGTTCTCCTACGAGCAGTACTTC.

This chain joins TRBV29-1 and TRBJ2-1, with 8 bases fitting TRBD1. CDR1 SQVTM and CDR2 ANQGSEA come from the germline V gene. V trimming: 7 bases; J trimming: 0 bases; junction bases outside the gene matches: 5. There are 14 residues in the CDR3. CDR3 nucleotides: TGCAGCGGACGGACAGGGAGCTCCTACAATGAGCAGTTCTTC. Translating it yields CSGRTGSSYNEQFF.

CDR3 DNA: TGTGCCAGCAGCCGACGGGAGAACACTGAAGCTTTCTTT. Translation: CASSRRENTEAFF. The V call is TRBV7-9, the J call TRBJ1-1; no firm D call. This CDR3 contains 13 residues. Between the trimmed V and J ends, which lost 5 bases and 1 base, there was a span of 8 bases. CDR1 and CDR2 from the germline V gene are SEHNR and FQNEAQ (reference sequence).

The chain is built from TRBV6-1 and TRBJ1-1; D is unresolved. Trimming took 5 bases from V and 4 from J, leaving 11 bases between them. Germline V lookup: CDR1 MNHNS, CDR2 SASEGT. The CDR3 has 13 residues. CDR3 DNA: TGTGCCAGCAGTACCTTCGGGAGCACTGAAGCTTTCTTT. As protein: CASSTFGSTEAFF.

This clone came up a few times. The genes are TRBV10-3 and TRBJ2-5, with 9 positions matching TRBD2. Germline-derived CDR1 and CDR2 are ENHRY and SYGVKD. Unmatched junction bases numbered 7, after V lost 3 bases and J lost 2 bases. CDR3 length equals 16 residues. The CDR3, as DNA: TGTGCCATCAGTGAATCCGCGCTAGCGGGGCAAGAGACCCAGTACTTC. Translated, it gives CAISESALAGQETQYF.

This clone was seen only a few times. This chain connects TRBV9 to TRBJ1-6; D not resolved. Deletions cut 0 bases from V and 5 bases from J, with 9 bases between. CDR3 length equals 15 residues. The germline V gene encodes CDR1 SGDLS and CDR2 YYNGEE. The DNA of the CDR3 is TGTGCCAGCAGCGTAGCGTCTCTCGATAATTCACCCCTCCACTTT. This sequence encodes CASSVASLDNSPLHF.

V gene TRBV28 combines with J gene TRBJ1-2, with 9 bases aligning to TRBD1. From germline, CDR1 is MDHEN and CDR2 SYDVKM. J lost 5 bases, V lost 6 bases, and 4 bases had no gene match. The CDR3 sequence is 13 residues long. The CDR3 sequence: CASSRGQGYGYTF. As DNA, the CDR3 is TGTGCCAGCAGCAGGGGACAGGGTTATGGCTACACCTTC.

The chain has TRBV7-3 and TRBJ2-3; 7 bases align to TRBD1. Germline CDR1 SGHTA, CDR2 FQGTGA. The junction had 10 bases not matched to a gene; V was cut back by 2 bases and J by 5 bases. The CDR3 has 16 residues. The CDR3 loop is CASSLSAGGGGDTQYF. CDR3 DNA: TGTGCCAGCAGCTTATCGGCAGGGGGTGGGGGAGATACGCAGTATTTT. The full variable domain, in which reference TRBV7-3 and TRBJ2-3 provide the parts outside the CDR3, is GAGVSQTPSNKVTEKGKYVELRCDPISGHTALYWYRQSLGQGPEFLIYFQGTGAADDSGLPNDRFFAVRPEGSVSTLKIQRTERGDSAVYLCASSLSAGGGGDTQYFGPGTRLTVL.

This clone showed up just a few times. The V and J genes are TRBV28 and TRBJ1-2; maybe TRBD1 (6 bases). Germline loops: CDR1 MDHEN, CDR2 SYDVKM. Trimming took off 5 bases at V and 3 bases at J, with 13 bases between the two ends. This CDR3 has 14 residues. CDR3 DNA: TGTGCCAGCAGTCGCGCAGGGGAAGACTATGGCTACACCTTC. Translated, it gives CASSRAGEDYGYTF.

The chain joins TRBV27 to TRBJ1-4, with D perhaps matching TRBD1 (6 bases). The germline gives CDR1 MNHEY, CDR2 SMNVEV (reference sequence). The length of the CDR3 is 14 residues. The CDR3 protein is CGSSPGTRNEKLFF. The CDR3, as DNA: TGTGGGAGTTCCCCCGGGACAAGAAATGAAAAACTGTTTTTT.

This clone was seen a few times. This chain links TRBV7-3 with TRBJ2-5; a possible D gene is TRBD2 (5 bases). The CDR3 covers 13 residues. Germline CDR1 reads SGHTA; CDR2 reads FQGTGA. The ends were cut back, 5 bases at V and 5 bases at J, with 12 bases in the middle. The CDR3 sequence is CASSLIPGETQYF. CDR3 nucleotides: TGTGCCAGCAGCCTAATACCGGGGGAGACCCAGTACTTC.

This CDR3 reads CASTRDRAAEAFF. Here the CDR3 DNA reads TGTGCCAGCACTCGGGACAGGGCTGCTGAAGCTTTCTTT. The chain carries TRBV6-5 and TRBJ1-1; 9 bases line up with TRBD1. The germline gives CDR1 MNHEY, CDR2 SVGAGI. V shed 7 bases and J 6 bases; nucleotides not matched to a gene: 6. The CDR3 runs 13 residues.

V and J are TRBV27 and TRBJ1-1; 8 bases agree with TRBD1. This CDR3 has 13 residues. V lost 5 bases, J lost 3 bases, and 2 bases stayed unmatched. Germline V gives CDR1 MNHEY, CDR2 SMNVEV (reference sequence). CDR3 bases: TGTGCCAGCAGTCGGACAGGGTACACTGAAGCTTTCTTT. Amino acid sequence: CASSRTGYTEAFF.

Only a few counts were recorded for this clone. The gene calls are TRBV5-1 and TRBJ1-6, with 7 bases identical to TRBD1. The length of the CDR3 is 16 residues. Germline V gene lookup returns CDR1 SGHRS and CDR2 YFSETQ. V lost 3 bases to trimming and J lost 3 bases; unmatched junction nucleotides: 6. The CDR3, as DNA: TGCGCCAGCAGCTGGTCGACAGGGATCTATAATTCACCCCTCCACTTT. Amino acids: CASSWSTGIYNSPLHF.

The chain recombines TRBV27 with TRBJ2-7; TRBD2 matches 7 bases. Germline V gene data show CDR1 as MNHEY and CDR2 as SMNVEV (reference sequence). The CDR3 extends over 14 amino acids. V lost 5 bases to trimming and J lost 0 bases; unmatched junction nucleotides: 4. For the CDR3, the DNA is TGTGCCAGCAGTAAACGGGAGGCCTCCTACGAGCAGTACTTC. It is translated as CASSKREASYEQYF.

In its sample, this clone was seen a few times. The chain combines TRBV29-1 with TRBJ1-2; D gene ambiguous. The V and J ends lost 5 bases and 4 bases respectively, with 14 bases between them. This CDR3 has 13 amino acids. Germline-derived CDR1 and CDR2 are SQVTM and ANQGSEA. The CDR3 nucleotides are TGCAGCGTTATTATCCGAGGGTTCTATGGCTACACCTTC. Translation gives CSVIIRGFYGYTF.

This sequence joins TRBV11-1 and TRBJ2-1; possible D gene TRBD1, 6 bases. The ends were cut back, 7 bases at V and 8 bases at J, with 12 bases in the middle. The CDR3 has 12 amino acids. CDR1 and CDR2 from the germline V gene are SGHAT and FQDESV (reference sequence). CDR3 coding DNA: TGTGCCAGCATCGAACAGGGCGATGAGCAGTTCTTC. Translation: CASIEQGDEQFF.